Each of the 15 T cell receptor beta chains below was sequenced from the same sample in a study of blood T cell repertoires in COVID-19. TCRdb's copy holds only in-frame clones and misses some; the assay was immunoSEQ multiplex PCR. The sample has just over 150,000 clones, roughly nine tenths seen once. Sequenced input: peripheral blood. These receptors all come from a woman in her 70s with acute or convalescent COVID-19.

The V call is TRBV24-1, the J call TRBJ2-1, with D possibly being TRBD2 (7 bases). Germline CDR1 reads KGHDR; CDR2 reads SFDVKD. This CDR3 has 15 amino acids. Deletions cut 3 bases from V and 5 bases from J, with 13 bases between. CDR3 DNA: TGTGCCACCAGTGATGAGGGAGGGGGAAACAATGAGCAGTTCTTC. Its translation: CATSDEGGGNNEQFF.

The genes are TRBV9 and TRBJ2-1; 14 nucleotides agree with TRBD2. The CDR3 runs to 15 residues. Losses at the gene ends were 3 bases for V and 9 bases for J; bases not matched to a gene: 5. Germline-derived CDR1 and CDR2 are SGDLS and YYNGEE. In DNA, the CDR3 is TGTGCCAGCAGCGCGACTAGCGGGGGGGCTGGTGAGCAGTTCTTC. It specifies CASSATSGGAGEQFF.

The chain employs TRBV10-3 and TRBJ2-5; TRBD1 might be the D (7 bases). The CDR3 is made up of 14 amino acids. Germline loops: CDR1 ENHRY, CDR2 SYGVKD. V lost 4 bases to trimming and J lost 4 bases, with 13 bases between them. CDR3 DNA: TGTGCCATCAGTGGCAGGGGGGCGCGAGAGACCCAGTACTTC. This encodes CAISGRGARETQYF.

The chain uses TRBV5-4 and TRBJ2-6, with TRBD1 matching 8 bases. CDR1 SGHNT and CDR2 YYREEE come from the germline V gene (reference sequence). After removal of 4 bases from V and 2 bases from J, the junction contained 2 bases not matched to a gene. The CDR3 length is 15 residues. CDR3 amino acids: CASSLTGAGANVLTF. The CDR3 region has the DNA TGTGCCAGCAGCCTGACAGGGGCTGGGGCCAACGTCCTGACTTTC.

The chain carries TRBV4-2 and TRBJ1-3; TRBD1 aligns across 10 bases. The CDR3 spans 18 residues. V trimming: 1 base; J trimming: 4 bases; junction bases outside the gene matches: 10. Germline V lookup: CDR1 LGHNA, CDR2 YNFKEQ. For the CDR3, the DNA is TGTGCCAGCAGCCAAGTAATGCGACAGGGGGCGGAAGGAAACACCATATATTTT. Translated, it gives CASSQVMRQGAEGNTIYF.

This clone appeared once. The gene calls are TRBV4-1 and TRBJ2-2; D may be TRBD2 (6 bases). V was trimmed by 1 base and J by 4 bases, leaving 16 bases between them. The CDR3 has 17 residues. Germline CDR1 MGHRA, CDR2 YSYEKL. CDR3 protein: CASSQGGGRDLTGELFF. CDR3 DNA sequence: TGCGCCAGCAGCCAAGGGGGAGGCAGGGACCTCACCGGGGAGCTGTTTTTT.

J is TRBJ2-3 and V is TRBV6-1; D not certain. The V end was cut by 3 bases, the J end by 0 bases, with 10 bases between. Germline V CDR1 and CDR2: MNHNS, SASEGT. The CDR3 covers 15 residues. CDR3 coding DNA: TGTGCCAGCAGTGAGGAGTCCCTTAGCACAGATACGCAGTATTTT. Protein sequence: CASSEESLSTDTQYF.

This rearrangement joins TRBV27 to TRBJ1-3; 9 positions match TRBD1. V was clipped by 6 bases and J by 7 bases; unmatched bases: 10. Germline lookup yields CDR1 MNHEY and CDR2 SMNVEV (reference sequence). The CDR3 loop spans 15 amino acids. The CDR3 nucleotides are TGTGCCAGCAGAGGGACGGGACAGGGTCAGAACACCATATATTTT. This codes for CASRGTGQGQNTIYF.

The chain is built from TRBV9 and TRBJ2-3; D perhaps matches TRBD2 (6 bases). CDR3 length: 14 amino acids. Germline CDR1 is SGDLS and CDR2 is YYNGEE. V lost 0 bases to trimming and J lost 4 bases, with 9 bases between them. CDR3 loop: CASSVELAPDTQYF. Here the CDR3 DNA reads TGTGCCAGCAGCGTAGAACTAGCTCCAGATACGCAGTATTTT.

This chain joins TRBV18 and TRBJ2-2; 7 nucleotides align to TRBD1. Germline V CDR1 and CDR2: KGHSH, LQKENI. The CDR3 spans 19 residues. The trim removed 4 bases at V and 2 bases at J, leaving 16 bases unmatched. CDR3 loop: CASSQRSKQGPTNTGELFF. The CDR3 region has the DNA TGTGCCAGCTCACAAAGGAGTAAACAGGGGCCAACCAACACCGGGGAGCTGTTTTTT.

The chain has TRBV12-3 or TRBV12-4 and TRBJ2-7; D might be TRBD2 (6 bases). The V end lost 11 bases, the J end lost 1 base, and 15 bases lay between the germline ends. The length of the CDR3 is 13 residues. CDR3 nucleotides: TGTGCCTCGGGGCCCAGCGGGTCCTACGAGCAGTACTTC. Translating it yields CASGPSGSYEQYF.

The gene calls are TRBV30 and TRBJ1-5, with D perhaps matching TRBD1 (5 bases). The V gene lost 2 bases and the J gene lost 3 bases, with 8 bases spanning the gap. This CDR3 is built from 13 residues. CDR1 is GTSNPN, CDR2 SVGIG, per germline (reference sequence). The CDR3 DNA sequence: TGTGCCTGGAGTAGACAGAACAATCAGCCCCAGCATTTT. Its translation: CAWSRQNNQPQHF. Supplemented by reference TRBV30 and TRBJ1-5, the full variable domain reads SQTIHQWPATLVQPVGSPLSLECTVEGTSNPNLYWYRQAAGRGLQLLFYSVGIGQISSEVPQNLSASRPQDRQFILSSKKLLLSDSGFYLCAWSRQNNQPQHFGDGTRLSIL.

This chain links TRBV19 with TRBJ1-5; the D is unclear. CDR3 length: 14 residues. Trimming cost V 6 bases and J 3 bases, with 12 bases left between them. The germline gives CDR1 LNHDA, CDR2 SQIVND (reference sequence). The CDR3 loop reads CASRTVPPNQPQHF. CDR3 in DNA: TGTGCCAGTAGAACGGTACCCCCCAATCAGCCCCAGCATTTT.

The chain joins TRBV12-3 or TRBV12-4 to TRBJ2-7; D gene ambiguous. Trimming removed 4 bases from V and 2 bases from J, with 9 bases in between. The CDR3 is 13 residues long. The CDR3 loop is CASSSDKPYEQYF. In DNA, the CDR3 is TGTGCCAGCAGTTCCGACAAACCCTACGAGCAGTACTTC.

This chain links TRBV19 with TRBJ1-6; D remains unclear. This CDR3 has 14 amino acids. V lost 5 bases and J lost 7, with 12 bases in between. Germline V gene data show CDR1 as LNHDA and CDR2 as SQIVND (reference sequence). The CDR3 sequence: CASSEEGRNSPLHF. The CDR3 DNA reads TGTGCCAGTAGTGAGGAGGGAAGAAATTCACCCCTCCACTTT.